In this sample, the clone carrying this TCR beta chain turned up many times. Its antigen is currently unknown. The sample is drawn from a study of identical twins. Germline-derived CDR1 and CDR2 are LGHDT and YNNKEL (reference sequence). Deletions cut 1 base from V and 3 bases from J, with 13 bases between. This CDR3 contains 15 residues. General study points: Zero-insertion analyses might be partly confounded by invariant T cells like MAIT and iNKT.

TCRdb reprocessed the 5' RACE reads via MiXCR and lists one record per CDR3 protein. The sample contains roughly 200,000 distinct CDR3 sequences, more than 6.5% of which appear only once. This sample also appeared in a second study, on yellow fever vaccine responses in identical twins.

The sequencing sample was made of memory (CD45RO+) T cells sorted from blood. This clonotype was obtained from a young woman in good health. The chain employs TRBV3-1 and TRBJ2-7; D is uncertain. CDR3 nucleotides: TGTGCCAGCAGCCAAGTTTATCGACCGAACTACGAGCAGTACTTC. Translated: CASSQVYRPNYEQYF.